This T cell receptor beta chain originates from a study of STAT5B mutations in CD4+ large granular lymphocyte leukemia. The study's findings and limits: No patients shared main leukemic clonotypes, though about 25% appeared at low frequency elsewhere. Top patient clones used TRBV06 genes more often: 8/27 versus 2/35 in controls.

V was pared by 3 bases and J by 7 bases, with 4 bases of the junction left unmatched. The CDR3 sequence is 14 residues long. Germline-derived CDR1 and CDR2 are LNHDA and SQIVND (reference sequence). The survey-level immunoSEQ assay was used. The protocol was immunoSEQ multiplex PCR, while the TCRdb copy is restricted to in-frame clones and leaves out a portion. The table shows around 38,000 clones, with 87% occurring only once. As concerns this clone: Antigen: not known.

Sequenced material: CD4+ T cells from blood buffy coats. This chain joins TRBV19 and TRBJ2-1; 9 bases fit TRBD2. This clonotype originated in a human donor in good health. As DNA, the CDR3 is TGTGCCAGTAGTATTAGCGGGAGTGTGAATGAGCAGTTCTTC. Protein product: CASSISGSVNEQFF.